This T cell receptor beta chain was documented in a study of T cells in tumors after PD-1 blockade. About the research overall: Daily vismodegib 150 mg continued in a subset of anti-PD-1-treated patients.

Some clones are missing from TCRdb's copy, which holds only in-frame ones; the method was immunoSEQ multiplex PCR. The repertoire holds 55,000 to 70,000 clones, 80% seen once, with roughly 13% in the top ten. CDR1 and CDR2 from the germline V gene are SGHTA and FQGNSA. V was shortened by 1 base and J by 7 bases, with 13 bases between the two germline ends. The CDR3 sequence is 14 residues long. This sequence joins TRBV7-2 and TRBJ1-2; a possible D gene is TRBD1 (5 bases). This sequence originates from a human donor with basal cell carcinoma. The input for sequencing was PBMCs, taken before anti-PD-1 treatment. CDR3 residues: CASSLVGESGGYTF. Here the CDR3 DNA reads TGTGCCAGCAGCTTAGTGGGGGAGTCGGGTGGCTACACCTTC.